The 15 T cell receptor beta chains below all came from one sample that was sequenced in a study of identical twins. A single record per CDR3 protein comes from TCRdb applying MiXCR to the 5' RACE reads. Of about 470,000 distinct CDR3 sequences listed, roughly 24% were seen once; the top ten hold about 3%. Another study also made use of these data, one on T cells expressing NK-cell markers.

Sequenced material: CD4+ T cells sorted from blood. These TCRs come from a woman aged 18-30 years in good health.

This clonotype appeared a few times. V gene TRBV5-1 combines with J gene TRBJ2-1; the match to TRBD1 covers 7 bases. With 2 bases clipped from V and 4 bases from J, the junction kept 3 bases outside the gene matches. This CDR3 spans 14 amino acids. The germline V gene encodes CDR1 SGHRS and CDR2 YFSETQ. The CDR3 protein is CASSFIRGYNEQFF. CDR3 DNA: TGCGCCAGCAGCTTCATCAGGGGGTACAATGAGCAGTTCTTC.

V usage is TRBV2 and J usage is TRBJ1-2; D remains ambiguous. The germline V and J ends were trimmed by 9 bases and 3 bases, with 14 bases remaining between them. The length of the CDR3 is 13 residues. The germline V gene encodes CDR1 SNHLY and CDR2 FYNNEI. In nucleotides, the CDR3 is TGTGCCAGGGTCTCCACAGTGGACTATGGCTACACCTTC. Translating gives CARVSTVDYGYTF.

V usage is TRBV7-2 and J usage is TRBJ2-7, with 7 nucleotides matching TRBD2. This CDR3 is built from 16 residues. The germline V gene has CDR1 SGHTA and CDR2 FQGNSA. V lost 1 base to trimming and J lost 1 base; unmatched junction nucleotides: 7. CDR3 nucleotides: TGTGCCAGCAGCTTAGGCATACTAGCGAGATCCTACGAGCAGTACTTC. This gives the protein CASSLGILARSYEQYF.

This clonotype appeared many times. This sequence joins TRBV12-3 or TRBV12-4 and TRBJ1-1; 9 positions agree with TRBD1. Unmatched junction bases numbered 11, after V lost 5 bases and J lost 7 bases. The CDR3 has 15 residues. This CDR3 is CASSLGTGRSIEAFF. The CDR3 region has the DNA TGTGCCAGCAGTCTAGGGACAGGGAGGTCTATTGAAGCTTTCTTT.

In this sample, this clonotype turned up once. The genes are TRBV6-1 and TRBJ1-5; perhaps TRBD1 as D (5 bases). CDR1 and CDR2 from the germline V gene are MNHNS and SASEGT. Trimming took off 1 base at V and 9 bases at J, with 10 bases between the two ends. The length of the CDR3 is 13 residues. The CDR3 spells CASSEGQGPPQHF. The DNA for the CDR3 is TGTGCCAGCAGTGAAGGGCAGGGTCCGCCCCAGCATTTT.

The CDR3 is CASSSQGLVSHEQFF. In nucleotides, the CDR3 is TGTGCCAGCAGCTCCCAGGGACTAGTCAGCCATGAGCAGTTCTTC. The chain recombines TRBV7-2 with TRBJ2-1; 8 positions match TRBD2. Germline CDR1 is SGHTA and CDR2 is FQGNSA. With V trimmed by 4 bases and J by 8 bases, 10 bases remained unmatched. The length of the CDR3 is 15 residues.

There are a few counts of this clonotype. The chain combines TRBV7-9 with TRBJ1-1; D ambiguous. The CDR3 is made up of 13 amino acids. V was shortened by 5 bases and J by 5 bases, with 12 bases between the two germline ends. Germline values: CDR1 SEHNR, CDR2 FQNEAQ (reference sequence). The CDR3 DNA reads as TGTGCCAGCAGCCAGAAGACGAGTACTGAAGCTTTCTTT. This translates into CASSQKTSTEAFF.

CDR3 loop: CASRPPLGQGYKQYF. The CDR3 coding sequence is TGTGCCAGCAGGCCCCCCTTAGGACAGGGTTACAAGCAGTACTTC. The gene calls are TRBV7-8 and TRBJ2-7, with 8 bases identical to TRBD1. The germline CDR1 and CDR2 sequences are SGHVS and FQNEAQ. The J segment lost 8 bases and the V segment lost 6 bases, leaving 15 bases of the junction unmatched. The CDR3 totals 15 residues.

The chain couples TRBV9 to TRBJ1-6; maybe TRBD1 (6 bases). With 2 bases removed from V and 7 bases from J, the gap between germline ends came to 10 bases. The CDR3 is 14 amino acids. Germline V lookup: CDR1 SGDLS, CDR2 YYNGEE. The CDR3 DNA reads TGTGCCAGCAGCGTCGGGACACCGAATTCACCCCTCCACTTT. Its protein product is CASSVGTPNSPLHF.

The genes are TRBV25-1 and TRBJ2-7, with no clear D. The CDR3 loop spans 13 amino acids. V lost 0 bases, J lost 7 bases, and 10 bases lay in between. CDR1 and CDR2 from the germline V gene are MGHDK and SYGVNS. The CDR3 coding sequence is TGTGCCAGCAGTGAATACACATATGGGGAGCAGTACTTC. It encodes CASSEYTYGEQYF.

This clonotype has more than one count but fewer than ten. The V gene is TRBV7-3, the J gene TRBJ1-6, with TRBD1 as a possible D gene (5 bases). The germline CDR1 and CDR2 sequences are SGHTA and FQGTGA. The CDR3 is made up of 14 amino acids. V lost 5 bases to trimming and J lost 7 bases, with 12 bases between them. The CDR3 nucleotides are TGTGCCAGCAGCACCGGGACCGGGAATTCACCCCTCCACTTT. Its translation: CASSTGTGNSPLHF.

This clonotype turned up a few times. The V and J genes are TRBV29-1 and TRBJ2-5; D gene ambiguous. Germline CDR1 and CDR2: SQVTM and ANQGSEA. There are 14 residues in the CDR3. Trimming took off 5 bases at V and 2 bases at J, with 15 bases between the two ends. The CDR3 coding sequence is TGCAGCGTTAAACGAGAGAACCGTCAAGAGACCCAGTACTTC. It is translated as CSVKRENRQETQYF.

The chain is built from TRBV6-5 and TRBJ1-2; D is ambiguous. The CDR3 has 12 amino acids. Trimming took 3 bases from V and 7 from J, leaving 9 bases between them. Germline-derived CDR1 and CDR2 are MNHEY and SVGAGI. The CDR3 loop is CASSYGSFGYTF. For the CDR3, the DNA is TGTGCCAGCAGTTATGGGAGTTTTGGCTACACCTTC.

Worth noting for this clonotype: A read error may explain this, as a much larger clone is one base away. CDR3 DNA sequence: TGTGCCTGCAGCTTCTCCCCCTCTAGCGGGAGGGGTACCGGGGAGCTGTTTTTT. This sequence encodes CACSFSPSSGRGTGELFF. This chain uses TRBV12-3 or TRBV12-4 with TRBJ2-2, with 12 nucleotides matching TRBD2. This CDR3 is built from 18 residues.

This clonotype has a count of ten or more. The rearrangement links TRBV5-1 to TRBJ2-1, with D hard to call. CDR1 is SGHRS and CDR2 is YFSETQ in the germline V gene. The V end lost 0 bases, the J end lost 8 bases, and 18 bases lay between the germline ends. The CDR3 is made up of 16 amino acids. CDR3 amino acids: CASSLGVTTLWDEQFF. CDR3 coding DNA: TGCGCCAGCAGCTTGGGTGTCACTACCCTTTGGGATGAGCAGTTCTTC.